This paragraph reports one T cell receptor beta chain. The CDR3 has 12 residues. cDNA prepared by RNA extraction and subsequent reverse transcription served as the template for sequencing. Measured with immunoSEQ multiplex PCR; TCRdb has only the in-frame clones, and not every one. The data contain under 75,000 clones, more than 40% of them singletons. This sample is part of a study of CD8+ T cells in alopecia areata. Study overall: The drug, oral tofacitinib, was given to treated patients at 5 to 10 mg twice daily.

The chain employs TRBV21-1 and TRBJ2-5; the table names TRBD1, a call not compared with the DNA. TRBV21-1 is noted as a pseudogene. Sequenced material: CD8+ T cells sorted from blood, taken at week 0. This TCR derives from a human donor with alopecia areata. The CDR3 loop is CPHRGIKETQYF. The CDR3, as DNA: TGCCCGCACAGGGGGATAAAGGAGACCCAGTACTTC.